This T cell receptor beta chain was recorded in a study of metastatic and nonmetastatic thyroid tumors. Study as a whole: For malignant and benign thyroid patients, tumor or nodule tissue and blood were the sources whose repertoires were compared.

MiXCR reprocessed the PCR reads for TCRdb. The data show approximately 21,000 clones, with 27% seen just once and approximately 6.1% held by the top ten. Prior to thyroid surgery, none of the patients had received any treatment. Study-wide findings and caveats: Reports indicated that malignant thyroid tumors showed significantly higher TCR beta diversity than benign nodules did, in blood and tumor.

This clone occurred a few times. The antigen remains unidentified. Germline V gives CDR1 MDHEN, CDR2 SYDVKM. The trim removed 6 bases at V and 3 bases at J, leaving 9 bases unmatched. This CDR3 is built from 15 residues. This sequence joins TRBV28 and TRBJ1-1, with TRBD1 matching 8 bases. Sequencing was performed on blood. This sequence originates from a female donor with papillary thyroid cancer or a benign thyroid nodule (not recorded which). Some clones in this sample may be carry-over from other donors' samples. CDR3 residues: CASRTGAALHTEAFF. CDR3 in DNA: TGTGCCAGCAGGACAGGGGCCGCATTACACACTGAAGCTTTCTTT. Complete variable domain (other parts from reference TRBV28 and TRBJ1-1): DVKVTQSSRYLVKRTGEKVFLECVQDMDHENMFWYRQDPGLGLRLIYFSYDVKMKEKGDIPEGYSVSREKKERFSLILESASTNQTSMYLCASRTGAALHTEAFFGQGTRLTVV.